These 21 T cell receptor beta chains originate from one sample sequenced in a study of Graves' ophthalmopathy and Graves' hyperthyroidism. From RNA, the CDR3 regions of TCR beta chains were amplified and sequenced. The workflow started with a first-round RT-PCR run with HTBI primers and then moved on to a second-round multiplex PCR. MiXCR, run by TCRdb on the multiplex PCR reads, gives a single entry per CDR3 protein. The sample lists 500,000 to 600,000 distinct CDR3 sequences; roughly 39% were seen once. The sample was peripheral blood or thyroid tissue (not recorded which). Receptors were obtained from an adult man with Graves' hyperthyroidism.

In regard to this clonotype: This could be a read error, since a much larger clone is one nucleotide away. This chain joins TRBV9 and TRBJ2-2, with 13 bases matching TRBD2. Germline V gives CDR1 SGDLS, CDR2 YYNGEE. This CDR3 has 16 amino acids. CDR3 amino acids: CASGVGLAGETGELFF. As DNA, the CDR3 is TGTGCCAGCGGCGTAGGACTAGCGGGGGAGACCGGGGAGCTGTTTTTT.

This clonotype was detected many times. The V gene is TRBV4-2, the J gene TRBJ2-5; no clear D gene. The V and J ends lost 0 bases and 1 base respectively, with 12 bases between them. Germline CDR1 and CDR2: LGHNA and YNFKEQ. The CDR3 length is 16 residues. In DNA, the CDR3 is TGTGCCAGCAGCCAAGAGGAGTTGCGGATCCAAGAGACCCAGTACTTC. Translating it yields CASSQEELRIQETQYF.

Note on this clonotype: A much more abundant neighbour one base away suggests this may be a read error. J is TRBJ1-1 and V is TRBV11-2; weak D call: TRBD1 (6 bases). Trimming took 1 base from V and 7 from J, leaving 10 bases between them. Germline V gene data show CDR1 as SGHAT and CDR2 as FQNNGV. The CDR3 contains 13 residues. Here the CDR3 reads CASSLGRRGEAFF. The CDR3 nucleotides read TGTGCCAGCAGCTTAGGGCGCAGGGGTGAAGCTTTCTTT.

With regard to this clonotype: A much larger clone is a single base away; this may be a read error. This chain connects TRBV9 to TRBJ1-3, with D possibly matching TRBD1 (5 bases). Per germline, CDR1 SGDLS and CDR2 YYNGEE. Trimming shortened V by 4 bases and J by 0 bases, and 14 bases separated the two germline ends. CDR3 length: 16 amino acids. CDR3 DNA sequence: TGTGCCAGCAGCCAAACGGGACGGGGCTCTGGAAACACCATATATTTT. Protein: CASSQTGRGSGNTIYF.

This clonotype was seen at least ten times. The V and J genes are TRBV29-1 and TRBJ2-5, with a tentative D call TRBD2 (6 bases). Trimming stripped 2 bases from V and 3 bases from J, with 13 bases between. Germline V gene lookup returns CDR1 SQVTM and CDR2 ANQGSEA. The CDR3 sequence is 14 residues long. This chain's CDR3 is CSVEQVGGKETQYF. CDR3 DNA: TGCAGCGTTGAACAGGTGGGGGGTAAAGAGACCCAGTACTTC.

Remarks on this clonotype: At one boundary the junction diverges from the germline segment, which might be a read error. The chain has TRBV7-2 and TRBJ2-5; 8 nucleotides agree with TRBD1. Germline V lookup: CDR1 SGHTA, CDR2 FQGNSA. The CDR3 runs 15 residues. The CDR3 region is CASSSRATGEDTQYF. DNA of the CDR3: TGTGCCAGCAGCTCGCGAGCGACAGGGGAAGATACCCAGTACTTC.

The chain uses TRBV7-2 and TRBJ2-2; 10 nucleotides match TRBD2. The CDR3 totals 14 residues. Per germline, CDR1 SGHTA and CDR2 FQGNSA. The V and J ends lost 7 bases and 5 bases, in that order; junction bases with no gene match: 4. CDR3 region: CASTTTSGTGELFF. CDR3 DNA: TGTGCCAGCACAACGACTAGCGGGACCGGGGAGCTGTTTTTT.

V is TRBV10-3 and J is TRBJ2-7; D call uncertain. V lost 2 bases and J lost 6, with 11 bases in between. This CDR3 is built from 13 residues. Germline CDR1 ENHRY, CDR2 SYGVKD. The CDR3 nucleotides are TGTGCCATCAGTGAGCCGCGACGGTTCGAGCAGTACTTC. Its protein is CAISEPRRFEQYF.

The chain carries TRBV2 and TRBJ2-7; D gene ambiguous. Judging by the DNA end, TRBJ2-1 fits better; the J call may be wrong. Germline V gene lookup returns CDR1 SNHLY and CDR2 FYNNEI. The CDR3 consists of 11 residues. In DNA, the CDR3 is TGTGCCAGCAGTACAGTCAATGAGCAGTTCTTC. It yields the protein CASSTVNEQFF.

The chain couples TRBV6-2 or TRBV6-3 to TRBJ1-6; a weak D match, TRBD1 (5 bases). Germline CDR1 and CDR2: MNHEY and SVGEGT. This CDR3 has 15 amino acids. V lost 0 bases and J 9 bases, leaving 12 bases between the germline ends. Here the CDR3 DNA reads TGTGCCAGCAGTTACTCACGGACAAGTAGTTCACCCCTCCACTTT. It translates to CASSYSRTSSSPLHF.

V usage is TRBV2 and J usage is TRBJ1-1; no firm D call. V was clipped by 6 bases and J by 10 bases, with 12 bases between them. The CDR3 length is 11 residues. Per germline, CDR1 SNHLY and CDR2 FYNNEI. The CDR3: CASSMTHGAFF. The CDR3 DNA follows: TGTGCCAGCAGCATGACCCACGGAGCTTTCTTT.

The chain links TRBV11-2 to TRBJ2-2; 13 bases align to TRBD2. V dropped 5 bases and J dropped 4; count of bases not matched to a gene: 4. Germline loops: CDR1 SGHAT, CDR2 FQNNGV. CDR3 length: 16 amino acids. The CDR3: CASSPGLAGFTGELFF. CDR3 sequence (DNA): TGTGCCAGCAGCCCGGGACTAGCGGGGTTCACCGGGGAGCTGTTTTTT.

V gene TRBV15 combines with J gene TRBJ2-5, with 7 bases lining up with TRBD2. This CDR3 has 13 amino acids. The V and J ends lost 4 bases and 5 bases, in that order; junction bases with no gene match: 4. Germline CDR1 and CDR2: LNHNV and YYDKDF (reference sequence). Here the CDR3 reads CATSTSAGETQYF. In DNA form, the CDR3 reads TGTGCCACCAGCACATCAGCGGGGGAGACCCAGTACTTC.

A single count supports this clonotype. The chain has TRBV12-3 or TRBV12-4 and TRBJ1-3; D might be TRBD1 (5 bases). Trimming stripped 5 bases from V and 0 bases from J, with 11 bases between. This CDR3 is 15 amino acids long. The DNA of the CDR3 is TGTGCCAGCAGTCGGACACTCCCCTCTGGAAACACCATATATTTT. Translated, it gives CASSRTLPSGNTIYF.

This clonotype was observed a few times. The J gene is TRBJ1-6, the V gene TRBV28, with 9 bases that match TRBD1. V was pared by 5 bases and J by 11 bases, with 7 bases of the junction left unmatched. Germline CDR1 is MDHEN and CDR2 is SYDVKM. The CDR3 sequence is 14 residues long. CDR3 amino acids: CASSRTGARTPLHF. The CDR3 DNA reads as TGTGCCAGCAGTCGGACAGGGGCCAGGACACCCCTCCACTTT.

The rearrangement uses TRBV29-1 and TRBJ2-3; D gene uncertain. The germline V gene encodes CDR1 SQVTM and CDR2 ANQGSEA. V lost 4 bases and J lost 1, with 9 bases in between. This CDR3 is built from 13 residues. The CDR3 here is CSVGNHGTDTQYF. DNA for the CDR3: TGCAGCGTTGGAAATCACGGCACAGATACGCAGTATTTT.

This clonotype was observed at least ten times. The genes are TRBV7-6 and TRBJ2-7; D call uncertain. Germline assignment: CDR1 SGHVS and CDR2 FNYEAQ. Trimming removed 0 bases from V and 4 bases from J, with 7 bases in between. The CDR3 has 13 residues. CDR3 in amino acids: CASSLALRYEQYF. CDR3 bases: TGTGCCAGCAGCTTAGCTTTACGTTACGAGCAGTACTTC. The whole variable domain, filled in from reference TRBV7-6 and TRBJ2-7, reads GAGVSQSPRYKVTKRGQDVALRCDPISGHVSLYWYRQALGQGPEFLTYFNYEAQQDKSGLPNDRFSAERPEGSISTLTIQRTEQRDSAMYRCASSLALRYEQYFGPGTRLTVT.

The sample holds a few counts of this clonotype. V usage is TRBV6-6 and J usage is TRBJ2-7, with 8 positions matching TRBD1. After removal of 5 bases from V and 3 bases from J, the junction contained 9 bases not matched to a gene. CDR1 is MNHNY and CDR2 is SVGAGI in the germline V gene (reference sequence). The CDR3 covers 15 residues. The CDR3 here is CASSDAGTGVYEQYF. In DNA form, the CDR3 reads TGTGCCAGCAGTGACGCCGGGACAGGCGTCTACGAGCAGTACTTC.

The CDR3 bases are TGTGCCAGCAGTTTATTTGTGGATCAGCCCCAGCATTTT. Translated, it gives CASSLFVDQPQHF. V usage is TRBV2 and J usage is TRBJ1-5; D is unresolved. CDR1 is SNHLY and CDR2 is FYNNEI in the germline V gene. The CDR3 extends over 13 amino acids. Trimming took off 5 bases at V and 5 bases at J, with 10 bases between the two ends.

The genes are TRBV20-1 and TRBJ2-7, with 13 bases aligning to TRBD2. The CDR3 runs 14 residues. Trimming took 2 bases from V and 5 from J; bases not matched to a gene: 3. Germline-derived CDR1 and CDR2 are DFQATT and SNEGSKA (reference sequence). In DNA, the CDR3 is TGCAGTGCTAGAACTAGCGGGAGGGACCACGAGCAGTACTTC. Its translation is CSARTSGRDHEQYF.

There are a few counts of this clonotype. CDR3 sequence: CASTNQGQGSHTQYF. The DNA for the CDR3 is TGTGCCAGTACCAATCAGGGACAGGGAAGTCATACGCAGTATTTT. The chain employs TRBV19 and TRBJ2-3; 9 bases align to TRBD1. Looked up from germline, CDR1 is LNHDA and CDR2 is SQIVND (reference sequence). CDR3 length equals 15 residues. V was pared by 7 bases and J by 7 bases, with 12 bases of the junction left unmatched.